This paragraph reports one T cell receptor (beta chain). The antigen this receptor binds is unknown. The input lacks base qualities; no much larger clone sits a single base away. The sample was run on an Illumina HiSeq 1500. TCRdb applied fastp at Q25 and MiXCR to the public reads, then kept only in-frame beta chains. Rows matching on CDR3 protein sequence are summarized as one entry with the most common DNA and genes. For this sample there are some 350,000 distinct CDR3 sequences; 15% to 20% appear just once. The ten most abundant clones make up approximately 8% of the sample. The record originates from a study of T cell repertoires in cytomegalovirus infection (dated by TCRdb to about 2019). About the full investigation: The HLA type of each donor mattered for the analysis, because public TCR beta signatures pointed to carriage of CMV infection along with the matching HLA type. Here is what the overall study found, with its caveats: In both this cohort and an independent approximately 400-donor cohort, the cumulative frequency of public TCR beta family members distinguished carriers of CMV infection plus the relevant HLA type. In the ex vivo response, HLA-C-restricted CMV-specific TCR beta clonotypes were dominant, and in two of eight donors the single most frequent clonotype came from this HLA-C-restricted group.

Inclusive of the bounding cysteine and phenylalanine, the CDR3 is 15 residues long. The entry retains the CDR3 DNA only, 45 bases that are in frame from base 1. Trimming at the junction amounts to 6 bases on V and 1 base on J, and the germline ends lie 13 bases apart. Sequencing was carried out using PBMCs. The clonotype originates from a human donor in good health (CMV status not recorded). Some clones in this sample may be carry-over from other donors' samples. Rearrangement joined TRBV12-3 or TRBV12-4 to TRBJ1-5; the D gene cannot be resolved reliably. DNA sequence: TGTGCCAGCAGCCCGGTTGACGGGAGCAATCAGCCCCAGCATTTT. Translated, it reads CASSPVDGSNQPQHF.